The next 7 T cell receptor beta chains were all read from a single sample in a study of T cell responses to AZD1222 COVID-19 vaccine (dated by TCRdb to the early 2020s). The intended sense of this specimen's time point label: about 28 days (+/-7) after the second vaccine dose. The library was obtained by the immunoSEQ multiplex PCR assay. Entries here come from immuneACCESS through TCRdb and include only in-frame sequences with V and J called. Some clones fail to appear in such tables; in the studies checked, an unresolved V gene covers under half of the shortfall, and the cause of the remainder is unknown. A total of some 100,000 clones appear in this sample, 85% to 90% of them only once. The ten largest clones capture 3.5% of the sample. The specimen was peripheral blood, collected 28 days after the second AZD1222 dose. The receptors originated from an adult who received the AZD1222 COVID-19 vaccine.

This clone appeared a few times. V and J are TRBV6-5 and TRBJ2-1; possible D gene TRBD2, 6 bases. Germline CDR1 MNHEY, CDR2 SVGAGI. The CDR3 length is 13 residues. V dropped 6 bases and J dropped 4 bases, with 10 bases sitting between them. In nucleotides, the CDR3 is TGTGCCAGCAGACGGGACTTATACAATGAGCAGTTCTTC. It yields the protein CASRRDLYNEQFF.

V and J are TRBV10-3 and TRBJ1-1; D remains unclear. The CDR3 has 14 amino acids. V dropped 2 bases and J dropped 1 base, with 8 bases sitting between them. CDR1 and CDR2 from the germline V gene are ENHRY and SYGVKD. In DNA form, the CDR3 reads TGTGCCATCAGTGAGAACGGGGAGAACACTGAAGCTTTCTTT. Translating gives CAISENGENTEAFF.

As to this clone: Other DNA sequences in this sample translate to the same CDR3. V and J are TRBV7-2 and TRBJ1-2, with 11 positions matching TRBD1. Germline lookup yields CDR1 SGHTA and CDR2 FQGNSA. The CDR3 runs to 14 residues. V was clipped by 5 bases and J by 4 bases; unmatched bases: 3. The CDR3 is CASSRDRGGYGYTF. The CDR3, as DNA: TGTGCCAGCAGCAGGGACAGGGGGGGCTATGGCTACACCTTC.

J is TRBJ2-7 and V is TRBV5-1, with TRBD2 matching over 10 bases. V shed 0 bases and J 1 base; nucleotides not matched to a gene: 4. CDR1 is SGHRS and CDR2 is YFSETQ in the germline V gene. This CDR3 region has 16 residues. The CDR3 reads CASSLDRTSGSYEQYF. The CDR3 nucleotides read TGCGCCAGCAGCTTGGATAGGACTAGCGGTTCCTACGAGCAGTACTTC.

This clone was detected only a few times. The V call is TRBV4-3, the J call TRBJ1-3; the D gene is possibly TRBD1 (6 bases). V lost 0 bases and J 0 bases, leaving 9 bases between the germline ends. The CDR3 covers 16 residues. Germline values: CDR1 LGHNA, CDR2 YSLEER. The chain's CDR3 is CASSQDPTGSGNTIYF. In DNA, the CDR3 is TGCGCCAGCAGCCAAGATCCGACAGGCTCTGGAAACACCATATATTTT.

This clone has more than one count but fewer than ten. The chain has TRBV7-8 and TRBJ2-3, with 7 bases identical to TRBD1. The CDR3 length is 15 residues. Germline V gene sequence: CDR1 SGHVS, CDR2 FQNEAQ. The V and J ends lost 4 bases and 1 base, in that order; junction bases with no gene match: 5. The CDR3 reads CASSWVGQGTDTQYF. In DNA form, the CDR3 reads TGTGCCAGCAGCTGGGTTGGACAGGGCACAGATACGCAGTATTTT.

This rearrangement joins TRBV5-1 to TRBJ1-3; D unclear. There are 15 residues in the CDR3. With 0 bases removed from V and 1 base from J, the gap between germline ends came to 8 bases. CDR1 SGHRS and CDR2 YFSETQ come from the germline V gene. CDR3 residues: CASSLAGESGNTIYF. CDR3 in DNA: TGCGCCAGCAGCTTGGCCGGGGAATCTGGAAACACCATATATTTT. The variable domain in full, completed from reference TRBV5-1 and TRBJ1-3, reads KAGVTQTPRYLIKTRGQQVTLSCSPISGHRSVSWYQQTPGQGLQFLFEYFSETQRNKGNFPGRFSGRQFSNSRSEMNVSTLELGDSALYLCASSLAGESGNTIYFGEGSWLTVV.